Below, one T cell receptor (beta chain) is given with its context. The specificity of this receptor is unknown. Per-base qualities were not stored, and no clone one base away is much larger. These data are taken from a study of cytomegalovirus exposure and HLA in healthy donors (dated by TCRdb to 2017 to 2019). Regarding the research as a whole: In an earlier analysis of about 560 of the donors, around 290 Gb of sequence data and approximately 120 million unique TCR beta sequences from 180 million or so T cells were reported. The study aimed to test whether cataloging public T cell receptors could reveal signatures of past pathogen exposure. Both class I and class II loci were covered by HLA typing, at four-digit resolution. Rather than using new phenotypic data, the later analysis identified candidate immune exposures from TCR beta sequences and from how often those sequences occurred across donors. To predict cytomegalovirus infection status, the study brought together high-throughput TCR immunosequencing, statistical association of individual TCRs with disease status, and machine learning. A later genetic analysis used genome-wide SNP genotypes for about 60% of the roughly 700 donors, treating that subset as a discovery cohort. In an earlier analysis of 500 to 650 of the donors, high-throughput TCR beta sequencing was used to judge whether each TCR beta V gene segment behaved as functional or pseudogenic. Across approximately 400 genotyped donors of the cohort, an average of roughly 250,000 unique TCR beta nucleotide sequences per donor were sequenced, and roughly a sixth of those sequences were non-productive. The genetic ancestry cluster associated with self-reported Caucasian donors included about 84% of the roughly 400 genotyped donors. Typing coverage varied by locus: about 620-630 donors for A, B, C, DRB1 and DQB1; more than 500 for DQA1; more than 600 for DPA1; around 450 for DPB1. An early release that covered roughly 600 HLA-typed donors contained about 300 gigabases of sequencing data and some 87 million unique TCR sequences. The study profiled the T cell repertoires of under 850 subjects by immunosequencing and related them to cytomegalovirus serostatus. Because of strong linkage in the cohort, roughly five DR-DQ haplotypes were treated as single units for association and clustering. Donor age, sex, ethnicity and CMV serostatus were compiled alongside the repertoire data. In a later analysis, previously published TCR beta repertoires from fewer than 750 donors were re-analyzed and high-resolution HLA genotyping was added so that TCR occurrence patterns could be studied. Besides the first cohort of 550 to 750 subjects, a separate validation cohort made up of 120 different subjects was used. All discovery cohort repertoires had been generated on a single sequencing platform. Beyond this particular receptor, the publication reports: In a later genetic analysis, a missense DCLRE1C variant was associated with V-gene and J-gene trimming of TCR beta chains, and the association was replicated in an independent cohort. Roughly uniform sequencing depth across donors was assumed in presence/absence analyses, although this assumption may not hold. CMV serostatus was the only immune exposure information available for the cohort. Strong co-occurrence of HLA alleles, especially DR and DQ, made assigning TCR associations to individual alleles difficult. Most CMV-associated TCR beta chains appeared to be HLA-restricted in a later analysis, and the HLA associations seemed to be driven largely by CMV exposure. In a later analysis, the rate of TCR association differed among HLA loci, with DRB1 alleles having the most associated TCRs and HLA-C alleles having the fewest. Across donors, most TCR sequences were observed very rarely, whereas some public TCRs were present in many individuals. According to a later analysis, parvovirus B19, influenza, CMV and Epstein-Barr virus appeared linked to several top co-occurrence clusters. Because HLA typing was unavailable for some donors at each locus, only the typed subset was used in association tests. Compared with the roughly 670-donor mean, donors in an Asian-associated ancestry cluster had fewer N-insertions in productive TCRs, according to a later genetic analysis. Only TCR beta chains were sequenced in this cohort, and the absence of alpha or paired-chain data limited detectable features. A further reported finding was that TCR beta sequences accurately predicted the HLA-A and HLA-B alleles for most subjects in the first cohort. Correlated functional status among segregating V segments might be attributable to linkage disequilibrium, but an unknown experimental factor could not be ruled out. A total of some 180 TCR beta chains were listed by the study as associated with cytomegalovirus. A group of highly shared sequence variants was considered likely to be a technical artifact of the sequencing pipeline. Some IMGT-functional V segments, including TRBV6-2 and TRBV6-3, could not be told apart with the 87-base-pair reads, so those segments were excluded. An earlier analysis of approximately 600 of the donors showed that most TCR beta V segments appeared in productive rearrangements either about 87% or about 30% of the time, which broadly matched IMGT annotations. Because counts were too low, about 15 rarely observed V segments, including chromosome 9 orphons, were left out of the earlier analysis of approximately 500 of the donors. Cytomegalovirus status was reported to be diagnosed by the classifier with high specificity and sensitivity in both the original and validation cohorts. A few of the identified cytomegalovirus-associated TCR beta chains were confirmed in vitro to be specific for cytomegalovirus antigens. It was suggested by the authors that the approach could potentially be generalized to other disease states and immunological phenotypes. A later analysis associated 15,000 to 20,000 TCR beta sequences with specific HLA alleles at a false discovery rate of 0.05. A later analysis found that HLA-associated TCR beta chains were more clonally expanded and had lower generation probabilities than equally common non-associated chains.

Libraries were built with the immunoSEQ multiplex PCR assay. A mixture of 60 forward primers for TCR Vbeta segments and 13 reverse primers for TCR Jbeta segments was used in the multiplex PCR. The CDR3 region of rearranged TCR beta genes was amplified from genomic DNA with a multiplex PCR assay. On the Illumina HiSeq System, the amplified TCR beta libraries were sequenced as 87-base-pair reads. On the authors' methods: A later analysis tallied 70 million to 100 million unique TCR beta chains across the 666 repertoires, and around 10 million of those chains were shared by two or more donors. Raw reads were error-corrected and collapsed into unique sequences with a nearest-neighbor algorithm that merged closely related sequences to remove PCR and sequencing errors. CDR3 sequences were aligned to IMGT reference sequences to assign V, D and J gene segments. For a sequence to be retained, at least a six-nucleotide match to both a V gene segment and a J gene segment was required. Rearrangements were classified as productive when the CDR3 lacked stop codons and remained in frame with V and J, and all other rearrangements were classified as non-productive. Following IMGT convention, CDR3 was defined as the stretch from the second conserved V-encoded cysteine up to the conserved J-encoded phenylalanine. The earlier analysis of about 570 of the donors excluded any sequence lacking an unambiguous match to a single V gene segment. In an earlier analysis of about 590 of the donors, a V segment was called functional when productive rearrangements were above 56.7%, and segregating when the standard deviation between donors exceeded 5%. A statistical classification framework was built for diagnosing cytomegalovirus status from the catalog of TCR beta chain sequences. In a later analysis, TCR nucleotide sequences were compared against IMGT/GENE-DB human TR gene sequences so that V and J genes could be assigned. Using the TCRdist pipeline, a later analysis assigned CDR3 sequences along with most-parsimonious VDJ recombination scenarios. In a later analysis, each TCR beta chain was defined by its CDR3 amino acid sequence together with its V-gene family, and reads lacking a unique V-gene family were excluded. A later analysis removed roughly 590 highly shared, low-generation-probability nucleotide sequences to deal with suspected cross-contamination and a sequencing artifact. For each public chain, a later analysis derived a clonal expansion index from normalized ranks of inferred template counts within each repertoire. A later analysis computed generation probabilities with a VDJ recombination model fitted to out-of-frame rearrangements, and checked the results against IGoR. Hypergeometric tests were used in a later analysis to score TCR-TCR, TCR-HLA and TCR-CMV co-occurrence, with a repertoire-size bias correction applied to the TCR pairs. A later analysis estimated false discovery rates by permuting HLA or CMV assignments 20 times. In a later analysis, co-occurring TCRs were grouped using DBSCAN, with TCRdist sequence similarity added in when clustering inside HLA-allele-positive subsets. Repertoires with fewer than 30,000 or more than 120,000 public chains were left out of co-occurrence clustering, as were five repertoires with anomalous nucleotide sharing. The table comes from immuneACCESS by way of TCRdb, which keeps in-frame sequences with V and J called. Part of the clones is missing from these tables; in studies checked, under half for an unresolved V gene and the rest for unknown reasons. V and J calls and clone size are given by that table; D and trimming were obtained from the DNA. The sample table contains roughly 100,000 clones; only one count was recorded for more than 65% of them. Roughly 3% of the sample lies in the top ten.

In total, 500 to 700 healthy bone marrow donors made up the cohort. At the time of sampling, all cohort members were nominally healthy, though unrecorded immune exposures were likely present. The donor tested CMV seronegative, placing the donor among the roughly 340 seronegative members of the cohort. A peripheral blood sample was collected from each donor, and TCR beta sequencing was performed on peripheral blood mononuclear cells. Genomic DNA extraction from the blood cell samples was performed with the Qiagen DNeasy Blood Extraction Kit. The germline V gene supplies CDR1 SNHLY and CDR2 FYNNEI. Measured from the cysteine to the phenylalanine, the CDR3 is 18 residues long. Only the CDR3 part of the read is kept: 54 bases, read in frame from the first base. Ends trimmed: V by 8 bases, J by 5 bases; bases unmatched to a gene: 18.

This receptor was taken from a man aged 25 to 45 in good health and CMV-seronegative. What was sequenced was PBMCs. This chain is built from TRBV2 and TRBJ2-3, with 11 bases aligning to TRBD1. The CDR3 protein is CASEGQGVPSGEGDTQYF. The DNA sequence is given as TGTGCCAGCGAGGGACAGGGGGTTCCCTCAGGCGAGGGAGATACGCAGTATTTT.